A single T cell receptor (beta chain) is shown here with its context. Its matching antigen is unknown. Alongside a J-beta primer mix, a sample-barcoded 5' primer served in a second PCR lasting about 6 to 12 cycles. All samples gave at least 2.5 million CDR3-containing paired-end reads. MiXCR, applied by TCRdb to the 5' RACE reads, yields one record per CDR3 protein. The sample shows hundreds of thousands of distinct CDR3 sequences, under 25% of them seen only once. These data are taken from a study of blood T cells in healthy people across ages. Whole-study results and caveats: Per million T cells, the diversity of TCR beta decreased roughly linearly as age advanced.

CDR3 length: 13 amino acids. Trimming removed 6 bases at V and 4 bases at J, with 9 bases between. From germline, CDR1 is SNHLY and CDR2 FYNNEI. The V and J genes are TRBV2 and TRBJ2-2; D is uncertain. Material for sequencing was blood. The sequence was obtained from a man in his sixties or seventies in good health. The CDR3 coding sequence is TGTGCCAGCAGAGTCCGGGCCACCGGGGAGCTGTTTTTT. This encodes CASRVRATGELFF.